The 21 T cell receptor beta chains presented below share a single source sample, sequenced in a study of T cell responses to AZD1222 COVID-19 vaccine. Using immunoSEQ multiplex PCR, the repertoire was profiled, and TCRdb retains in-frame clones only, with some absent. The sample lists about 79,000 clones, about 92% occurring once. The sequenced sample was peripheral blood, obtained on day 0 of MenACWY control vaccination. Source of these receptors: an adult in good health.

The genes are TRBV7-8 and TRBJ2-2; D not certain. With 1 base removed from V and 0 bases from J, the gap between germline ends came to 9 bases. CDR3 length equals 16 residues. Looked up from germline, CDR1 is SGHVS and CDR2 is FQNEAQ. CDR3 region: CASSLDASANTGELFF. The CDR3 region has the DNA TGTGCCAGCAGCTTAGATGCAAGCGCGAACACCGGGGAGCTGTTTTTT. The entire variable domain, with the rest obtained from reference TRBV7-8 and TRBJ2-2, is as follows: GAGVSQSPRYKVAKRGQDVALRCDPISGHVSLFWYQQALGQGPEFLTYFQNEAQLDKSGLPSDRFFAERPEGSVSTLKIQRTQQEDSAVYLCASSLDASANTGELFFGEGSRLTVL.

This clone was recorded only once. The chain carries TRBV18 and TRBJ2-2; possibly TRBD1 for D (6 bases). V was trimmed by 0 bases and J by 2 bases, leaving 16 bases between them. The V gene's germline CDR1 is KGHSH and CDR2 LQKENI. The CDR3 is 18 amino acids. The CDR3 spells CASSPPVSTGRNTGELFF. CDR3 coding DNA: TGTGCCAGCTCACCACCGGTGAGCACAGGGCGAAACACCGGGGAGCTGTTTTTT.

The rearrangement links TRBV7-8 to TRBJ2-1, with 10 bases lining up with TRBD1. This CDR3 is 19 amino acids long. J lost 4 bases, V lost 4 bases, and 16 bases had no gene match. Germline V CDR1 and CDR2: SGHVS, FQNEAQ. The CDR3 DNA follows: TGTGCCAGCAGCTCCCCGGTTCGGGCGGGACAGGGGCAATACAATGAGCAGTTCTTC. As protein: CASSSPVRAGQGQYNEQFF. Combining the CDR3 with reference TRBV7-8 and TRBJ2-1 gives the whole variable domain GAGVSQSPRYKVAKRGQDVALRCDPISGHVSLFWYQQALGQGPEFLTYFQNEAQLDKSGLPSDRFFAERPEGSVSTLKIQRTQQEDSAVYLCASSSPVRAGQGQYNEQFFGPGTRLTVL.

The V and J genes are TRBV24-1 and TRBJ2-1; tentatively, D is TRBD1 (5 bases). V was clipped by 1 base and J by 6 bases, with 12 bases between them. This CDR3 contains 15 residues. The V gene's germline CDR1 is KGHDR and CDR2 SFDVKD. In DNA form, the CDR3 reads TGTGCCACCAGTGATTTAGGTCAGGGCGGCAATGAGCAGTTCTTC. Protein: CATSDLGQGGNEQFF.

This chain links TRBV11-1 with TRBJ1-4; D might be TRBD1 (5 bases). V dropped 1 base and J dropped 7 bases, with 13 bases sitting between them. This CDR3 is 15 amino acids long. The germline CDR1 and CDR2 sequences are SGHAT and FQDESV (reference sequence). The CDR3: CASSLDRIGGEKLFF. The CDR3 nucleotides read TGTGCCAGCAGCTTAGACCGGATCGGGGGTGAAAAACTGTTTTTT.

The V and J genes are TRBV15 and TRBJ2-3; 10 nucleotides agree with TRBD2. This CDR3 contains 16 residues. Germline assignment: CDR1 LNHNV and CDR2 YYDKDF (reference sequence). The V gene end was trimmed by 0 bases and the J gene end by 6 bases; junction bases not matched to a gene: 6. The CDR3: CATSRDLAGAGDTQYF. As DNA, the CDR3 is TGTGCCACCAGCAGAGACCTAGCGGGGGCAGGTGATACGCAGTATTTT.

This clone has just one count. This sequence joins TRBV7-9 and TRBJ2-5, with TRBD1 as a possible D gene (6 bases). CDR1 SEHNR and CDR2 FQNEAQ come from the germline V gene (reference sequence). The V gene lost 2 bases and the J gene lost 5 bases, with 15 bases spanning the gap. This CDR3 is built from 15 residues. CDR3 DNA: TGTGCCAGCAGCTTATCGGGTTCTCAGGGGGAGACCCAGTACTTC. Its translation is CASSLSGSQGETQYF.

V usage is TRBV19 and J usage is TRBJ1-4, with TRBD1 as a possible D gene (5 bases). Germline CDR1 reads LNHDA; CDR2 reads SQIVND (reference sequence). The V and J ends lost 1 base and 6 bases respectively, with 12 bases between them. The CDR3 is made up of 15 amino acids. CDR3 coding DNA: TGTGCCAGTAGTATAGTCGGGACGGAGGATGAAAAACTGTTTTTT. Amino acids: CASSIVGTEDEKLFF.

The chain combines TRBV27 with TRBJ2-5; D possibly matches TRBD1 or TRBD2 (5 bases each). CDR3 length equals 11 residues. Germline V gives CDR1 MNHEY, CDR2 SMNVEV (reference sequence). Trimming took off 8 bases at V and 1 base at J, with 5 bases between the two ends. CDR3 nucleotide sequence: TGTGCCAGCGGGACCCAAGAGACCCAGTACTTC. Translated: CASGTQETQYF.

As regards this clone: The same CDR3 can be traced to other DNA sequences in this sample. The V call is TRBV28, the J call TRBJ1-2; TRBD1 agrees at 12 bases. The junction had 13 bases not matched to a gene; V was cut back by 7 bases and J by 4 bases. The V gene's germline CDR1 is MDHEN and CDR2 SYDVKM. There are 17 residues in the CDR3. CDR3 nucleotides: TGTGCCAGCAATCAAAGGGGACAGGGGGCTGCGTCCTATGGCTACACCTTC. Translated, it gives CASNQRGQGAASYGYTF.

This rearrangement joins TRBV5-4 to TRBJ2-1; 7 bases are shared with TRBD2. Germline loops: CDR1 SGHNT, CDR2 YYREEE (reference sequence). J lost 9 bases, V lost 0 bases, and 3 bases had no gene match. CDR3 length equals 13 residues. CDR3 in amino acids: CASSLGKRGEQFF. In DNA, the CDR3 is TGTGCCAGCAGCTTGGGGAAGCGGGGTGAGCAGTTCTTC. Using reference TRBV5-4 and TRBJ2-1 for the parts outside the CDR3, the full variable domain is ETGVTQSPTHLIKTRGQQVTLRCSSQSGHNTVSWYQQALGQGPQFIFQYYREEENGRGNFPPRFSGLQFPNYSSELNVNALELDDSALYLCASSLGKRGEQFFGPGTRLTVL.

This clone has a single count. The CDR3: CASSLEGQTSSPLHF. The CDR3 DNA reads TGCGCCAGCAGCTTGGAGGGGCAAACGTCTTCACCCCTCCACTTT. The gene calls are TRBV5-1 and TRBJ1-6, with D perhaps TRBD1 (5 bases). V was pared by 0 bases and J by 9 bases, with 13 bases between. This CDR3 has 15 residues. CDR1 and CDR2 from the germline V gene are SGHRS and YFSETQ.

CDR3 in DNA: TGTGCCATCACTGGATCGACGAACACCGGGGAGCTGTTTTTT. It yields the protein CAITGSTNTGELFF. J is TRBJ2-2 and V is TRBV10-3; D not certain. The germline V gene has CDR1 ENHRY and CDR2 SYGVKD. CDR3 size: 14 residues. Trimming shortened V by 7 bases and J by 0 bases, and 9 bases separated the two germline ends.

The CDR3 DNA follows: TGCGCCAGCAGCGACCCGACCATCTCCTACAATGAGCAGTTCTTC. Protein: CASSDPTISYNEQFF. This chain joins TRBV5-1 and TRBJ2-1; D unresolved. V lost 4 bases, J lost 0 bases, and 11 bases lay in between. This CDR3 has 15 amino acids. CDR1 is SGHRS, CDR2 YFSETQ, per germline.

J is TRBJ2-1 and V is TRBV4-3; 9 nucleotides line up with TRBD1. The CDR3 loop spans 14 amino acids. CDR1 LGHNA and CDR2 YSLEER come from the germline V gene. Trimming cost V 0 bases and J 6 bases; bases outside gene matches: 0. The CDR3: CASSQEDRGNEQFF. The CDR3 nucleotides are TGCGCCAGCAGCCAAGAGGACAGGGGCAATGAGCAGTTCTTC.

The chain joins TRBV21-1 to TRBJ1-5. TRBV21-1 is a pseudogene segment. The CDR3 sequence is 16 residues long. The CDR3 loop is CASSKEGGRGNQPQHF. In DNA, the CDR3 is TGTGCCAGCAGCAAAGAGGGGGGAAGGGGCAATCAGCCCCAGCATTTT.

The genes are TRBV7-9 and TRBJ2-3; no definite D call. This CDR3 comprises 14 residues. Germline values: CDR1 SEHNR, CDR2 FQNEAQ (reference sequence). Trimming stripped 5 bases from V and 0 bases from J, with 9 bases between. CDR3 nucleotide sequence: TGTGCCAGCAGCGGGGTCAGCAGCACAGATACGCAGTATTTT. It specifies CASSGVSSTDTQYF.

V is TRBV7-2 and J is TRBJ2-7, with 10 bases matching TRBD1. From germline, CDR1 is SGHTA and CDR2 FQGNSA. This CDR3 spans 15 amino acids. V lost 5 bases and J lost 2; bases outside the gene matches: 6. For the CDR3, the DNA is TGTGCCAGCAGCCTCGACAGGGGGCGTACCTACGAGCAGTACTTC. This codes for CASSLDRGRTYEQYF.

V gene TRBV4-3 combines with J gene TRBJ1-4; D unclear. V lost 0 bases and J 0 bases, leaving 8 bases between the germline ends. Germline V CDR1 and CDR2: LGHNA, YSLEER. CDR3 length: 16 residues. The CDR3, as DNA: TGCGCCAGCAGCCAAGATCCGGGATCAACTAATGAAAAACTGTTTTTT. This gives the protein CASSQDPGSTNEKLFF.

J is TRBJ2-2 and V is TRBV7-6; no clear D. V was shortened by 3 bases and J by 1 base, with 12 bases between the two germline ends. CDR1 and CDR2 from the germline V gene are SGHVS and FNYEAQ. The CDR3 is made up of 16 amino acids. This CDR3 is CASSFNPPGNTGELFF. Here the CDR3 DNA reads TGTGCCAGCAGCTTTAACCCCCCCGGGAACACCGGGGAGCTGTTTTTT.

This clone showed up just once. The V and J genes are TRBV12-3 or TRBV12-4 and TRBJ1-5; D is uncertain. V was pared by 5 bases and J by 4 bases, with 9 bases between. CDR3 length: 13 residues. As DNA, the CDR3 is TGTGCCAGCAGTCCATTCCGAAATCAGCCCCAGCATTTT. Translating gives CASSPFRNQPQHF.